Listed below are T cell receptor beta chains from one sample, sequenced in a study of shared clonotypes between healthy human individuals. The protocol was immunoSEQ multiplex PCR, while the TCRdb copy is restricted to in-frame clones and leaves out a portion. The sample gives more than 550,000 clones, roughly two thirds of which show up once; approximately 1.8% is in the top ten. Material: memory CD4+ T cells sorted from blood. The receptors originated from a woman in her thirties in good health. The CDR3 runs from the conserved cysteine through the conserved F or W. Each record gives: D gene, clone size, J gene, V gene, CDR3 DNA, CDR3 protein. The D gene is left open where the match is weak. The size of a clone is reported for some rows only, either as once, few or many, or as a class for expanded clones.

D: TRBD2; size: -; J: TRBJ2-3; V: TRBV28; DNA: TGTGCCAGCATCCACCTGGGGCTAGCGGGCACAGATACGCAGTATTTT; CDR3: CASIHLGLAGTDTQYF
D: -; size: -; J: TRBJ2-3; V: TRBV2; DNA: TGTGCCAGCAGTCAGAGCACAGATACGCAGTATTTT; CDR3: CASSQSTDTQYF
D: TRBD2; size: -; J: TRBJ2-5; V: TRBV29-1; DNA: TGCAGCGTTGCGAGTAGGCGACTAGCGGGAGTGAACCAAGAGACCCAGTACTTC; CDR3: CSVASRRLAGVNQETQYF
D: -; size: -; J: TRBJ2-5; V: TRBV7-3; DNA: TGTGCCAGCAGCCCGGGACGCGGACAAGAGACCCAGTACTTC; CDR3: CASSPGRGQETQYF
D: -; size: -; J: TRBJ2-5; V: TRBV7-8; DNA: TGTGCCAGCAGCACAATCCAGGGTCTCCAGTACTTC; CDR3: CASSTIQGLQYF
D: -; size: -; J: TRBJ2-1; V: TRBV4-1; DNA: TGCGCCAGCAGACTGAGCGAAAGCACCTACAATGAGCAGTTCTTC; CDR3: CASRLSESTYNEQFF
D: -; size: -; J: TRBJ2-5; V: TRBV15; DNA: TGTGCCACCAGCAGAGATCCAGCGTTTCAAGAGACCCAGTACTTC; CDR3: CATSRDPAFQETQYF
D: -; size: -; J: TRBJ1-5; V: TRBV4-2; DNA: TGTGCCAGCAGCCAACGAGTAAATCAGCCCCAGCATTTT; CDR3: CASSQRVNQPQHF
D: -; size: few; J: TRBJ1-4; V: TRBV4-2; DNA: TGTGCCAGCAGCCAGGGGCCGGCGGGTAATGAAAAACTGTTTTTT; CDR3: CASSQGPAGNEKLFF
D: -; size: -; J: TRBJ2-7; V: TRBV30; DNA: TGTGCCTGGACCCCTGGCGTAGCCTACGAGCAGTACTTC; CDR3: CAWTPGVAYEQYF
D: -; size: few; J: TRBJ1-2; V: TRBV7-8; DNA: TGTGCCAGCAGCTACCCTCAGGGGCATGGCTACACCTTC; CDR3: CASSYPQGHGYTF
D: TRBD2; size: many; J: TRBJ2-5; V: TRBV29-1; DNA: TGCAGCGTTGAAGATCCGCAGACTAGCGGTATCCTAGAGACCCAGTACTTC; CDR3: CSVEDPQTSGILETQYF
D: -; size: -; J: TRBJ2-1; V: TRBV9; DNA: TGTGCCAGCATCCGCTCCTACAATGAGCAGTTCTTC; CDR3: CASIRSYNEQFF
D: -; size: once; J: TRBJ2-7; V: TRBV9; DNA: TGTGCCAGCAGCCCCGGGGGCGCGGGAGCCCTCTACGAGCAGTACTTC; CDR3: CASSPGGAGALYEQYF
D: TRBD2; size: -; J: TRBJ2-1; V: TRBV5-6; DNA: TGTGCCAGCAGCGCGACTAGCGGGAGGGCCTCACGTATCTACAATGAGCAGTTCTTC; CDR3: CASSATSGRASRIYNEQFF
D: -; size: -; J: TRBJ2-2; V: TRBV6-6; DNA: TGTGCCAGCAGTTACTCGGGCACCGGGGAGCTGTTTTTT; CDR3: CASSYSGTGELFF
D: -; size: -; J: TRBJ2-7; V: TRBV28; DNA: TGTGCCAGCAGCCCGGGGGGCCCTTCCTCCTACGAGCAGTACTTC; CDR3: CASSPGGPSSYEQYF
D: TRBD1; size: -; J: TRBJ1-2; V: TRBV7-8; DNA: TGTGCCAGCAGCTTAAGGGACAGGGGGGACTATGGCTACACCTTC; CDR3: CASSLRDRGDYGYTF
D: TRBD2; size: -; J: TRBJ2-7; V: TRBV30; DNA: TGTGCCTGGAGTCGGCTAGGGGTCGGGACTAAACCGTTGGAGCAGTACTTC; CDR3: CAWSRLGVGTKPLEQYF
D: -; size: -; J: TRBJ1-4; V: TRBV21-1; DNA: TGTGCCACCTTAAACAGGGTAAGTGTTGCAACTAATGAAAAACTGTTTTTT; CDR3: CATLNRVSVATNEKLFF
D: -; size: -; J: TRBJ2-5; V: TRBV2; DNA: TGTGCCAGCAGCGCTGTAGAGGGAGAGACCCAGTACTTC; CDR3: CASSAVEGETQYF
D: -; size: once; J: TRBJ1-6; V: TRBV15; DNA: TGTGCCACCAGCCCCTCTTCGGGGGATTCACCCCTCCACTTT; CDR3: CATSPSSGDSPLHF
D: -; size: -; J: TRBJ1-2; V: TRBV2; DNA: TGTGCCAGCAGGATGGACGGTGATGGAGGCTACACCTTC; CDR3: CASRMDGDGGYTF
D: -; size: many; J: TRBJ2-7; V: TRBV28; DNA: TGTGCCAGCAGTTTAGGACGATTTTACGAGCAGTACTTC; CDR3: CASSLGRFYEQYF
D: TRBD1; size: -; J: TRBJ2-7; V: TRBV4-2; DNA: TGTGCCAGCAGCCAGCCCACGGGACAGGGTCCCTCCGAGCAGTACTTC; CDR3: CASSQPTGQGPSEQYF
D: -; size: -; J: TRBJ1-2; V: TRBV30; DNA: TGTGCCTGGAGTGTACTGACATTTTATGGCTACACCTTC; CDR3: CAWSVLTFYGYTF
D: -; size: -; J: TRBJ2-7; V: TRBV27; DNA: TGTGCCAGCAGTTATTCAGGGTCCTCCTACGAGCAGTACTTC; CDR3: CASSYSGSSYEQYF
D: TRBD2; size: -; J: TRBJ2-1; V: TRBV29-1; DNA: TGCAGCGTTGGGCCGCCCCGCGGGAGGGCCGGGTACAATGAGCAGTTCTTC; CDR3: CSVGPPRGRAGYNEQFF